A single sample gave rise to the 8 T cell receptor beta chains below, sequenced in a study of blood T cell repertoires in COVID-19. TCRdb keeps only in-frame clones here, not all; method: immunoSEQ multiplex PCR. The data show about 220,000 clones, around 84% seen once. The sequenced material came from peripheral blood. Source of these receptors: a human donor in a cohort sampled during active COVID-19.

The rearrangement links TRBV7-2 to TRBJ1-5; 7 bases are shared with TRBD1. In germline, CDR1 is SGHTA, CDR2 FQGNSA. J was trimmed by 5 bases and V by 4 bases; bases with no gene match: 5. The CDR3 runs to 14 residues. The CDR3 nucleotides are TGTGCCAGCAGCTCAGACAGGGTTTATCAGCCCCAGCATTTT. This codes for CASSSDRVYQPQHF.

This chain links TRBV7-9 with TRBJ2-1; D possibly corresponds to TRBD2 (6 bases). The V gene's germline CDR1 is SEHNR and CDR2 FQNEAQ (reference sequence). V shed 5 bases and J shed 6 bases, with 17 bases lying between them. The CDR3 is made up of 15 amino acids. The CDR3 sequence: CASSQAGISGNEQFF. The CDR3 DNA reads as TGTGCCAGCAGCCAGGCGGGGATTTCGGGCAATGAGCAGTTCTTC.

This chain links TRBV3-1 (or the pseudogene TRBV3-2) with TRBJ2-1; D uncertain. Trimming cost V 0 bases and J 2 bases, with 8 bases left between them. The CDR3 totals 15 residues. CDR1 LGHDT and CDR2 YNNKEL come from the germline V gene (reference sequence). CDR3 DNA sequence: TGTGCCAGCAGCCAAGACAGTTTGACCTACAATGAGCAGTTCTTC. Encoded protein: CASSQDSLTYNEQFF.

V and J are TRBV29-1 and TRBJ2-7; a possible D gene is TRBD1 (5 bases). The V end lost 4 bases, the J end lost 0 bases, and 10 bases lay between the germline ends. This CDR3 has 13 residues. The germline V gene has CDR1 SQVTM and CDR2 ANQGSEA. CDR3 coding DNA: TGCAGCGTTGGGCAGGGCGGCTCCTACGAGCAGTACTTC. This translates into CSVGQGGSYEQYF.

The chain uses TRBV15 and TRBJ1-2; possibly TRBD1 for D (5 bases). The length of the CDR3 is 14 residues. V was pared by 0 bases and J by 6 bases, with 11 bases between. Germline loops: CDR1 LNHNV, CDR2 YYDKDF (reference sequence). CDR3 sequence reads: CATSRDAGQDGYTF. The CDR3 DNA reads TGTGCCACCAGCAGAGATGCGGGGCAGGATGGCTACACCTTC.

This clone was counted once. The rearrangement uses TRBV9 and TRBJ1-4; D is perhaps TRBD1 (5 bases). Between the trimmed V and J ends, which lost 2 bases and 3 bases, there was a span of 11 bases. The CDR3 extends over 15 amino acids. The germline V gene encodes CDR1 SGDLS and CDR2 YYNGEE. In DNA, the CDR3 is TGTGCCAGCAGCGTCTCAGGGCAATCTAATGAAAAACTGTTTTTT. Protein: CASSVSGQSNEKLFF.

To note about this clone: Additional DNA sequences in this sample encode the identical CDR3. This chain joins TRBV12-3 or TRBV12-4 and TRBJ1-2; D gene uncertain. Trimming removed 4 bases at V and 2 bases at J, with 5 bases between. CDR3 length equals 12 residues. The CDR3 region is CASSSGNYGYTF. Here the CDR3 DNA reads TGTGCCAGCAGTTCCGGGAACTATGGCTACACCTTC.

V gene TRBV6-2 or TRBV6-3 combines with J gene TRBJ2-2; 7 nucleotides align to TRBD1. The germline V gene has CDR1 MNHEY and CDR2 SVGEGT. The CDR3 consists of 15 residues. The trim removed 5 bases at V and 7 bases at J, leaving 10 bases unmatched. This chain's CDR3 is CASSPQTGMRGELFF. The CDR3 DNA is TGTGCCAGCAGTCCCCAGACAGGGATGCGCGGGGAGCTGTTTTTT.